The 5 T cell receptor beta chains below come from one sample, sequenced in a study of cytotoxic CD8 clonotypes in ibrutinib-treated CLL. Only in-frame clones appear in the TCRdb table, and some are missing; sequencing was by immunoSEQ multiplex PCR. The sample yields 160,000 or so clones, roughly 90% seen once. The specimen comprised PBMCs, sampled at disease progression, from a patient treated with ibrutinib. The receptors were gathered from a human donor with chronic lymphocytic leukemia.

This chain connects TRBV4-3 to TRBJ2-7; D is possibly TRBD1 (5 bases). The germline V and J ends were trimmed by 0 bases and 3 bases, with 9 bases remaining between them. Germline V gene data show CDR1 as LGHNA and CDR2 as YSLEER. This CDR3 has 14 residues. The CDR3 nucleotides are TGCGCCAGCAGCCAAGATAACAGGAACTACGAGCAGTACTTC. Translating it yields CASSQDNRNYEQYF.

The chain combines TRBV4-1 with TRBJ2-1; 8 nucleotides line up with TRBD2. The CDR3 totals 16 residues. Losses at the gene ends were 0 bases for V and 8 bases for J; bases not matched to a gene: 9. CDR1 and CDR2 (germline): MGHRA, YSYEKL. CDR3 sequence (DNA): TGCGCCAGCAGCCAAGAATCCCGCGGGAGGTTCTATGAGCAGTTCTTC. Residues: CASSQESRGRFYEQFF.

The gene calls are TRBV9 and TRBJ2-1, with TRBD1 matching 8 bases. The CDR3 totals 15 residues. After removal of 3 bases from V and 7 bases from J, the junction contained 9 bases not matched to a gene. Germline V gene lookup returns CDR1 SGDLS and CDR2 YYNGEE. This CDR3 reads CASSALDRGENEQFF. The CDR3 coding sequence is TGTGCCAGCAGCGCCCTTGACAGGGGAGAAAATGAGCAGTTCTTC.

The rearrangement joins TRBV4-1 to TRBJ1-2; D uncertain. The germline CDR1 and CDR2 sequences are MGHRA and YSYEKL. This CDR3 has 17 residues. Trimming pared 1 base from V and 0 bases from J, leaving 15 bases between. The chain's CDR3 is CASSQAFLGLANYGYTF. The CDR3 DNA reads as TGCGCCAGCAGCCAAGCGTTCCTGGGGTTAGCTAACTATGGCTACACCTTC.

The chain couples TRBV7-9 to TRBJ2-7; D not certain. Germline lookup yields CDR1 SEHNR and CDR2 FQNEAQ (reference sequence). The CDR3 is 12 residues long. The V and J ends lost 2 bases and 3 bases respectively, with 5 bases between them. CDR3 nucleotide sequence: TGTGCCAGCAGCTTACGAGGCTACGAGCAGTACTTC. It specifies CASSLRGYEQYF.